The clone carrying this T cell receptor beta chain was observed many times. The target antigen is unknown. Time point meaning: sample taken at primary tumor resection. Whole RNA from tumor, nontumor lung or frozen PBMC was sequenced unsorted. The data were obtained in a study of spatial heterogeneity in lung cancer. Study-level information: Strongly correlated with TCR transcript counts in tumor regions was a T cell module score, which was a transcriptional module score calculated from matched bulk RNA-seq.

The V gene lost 0 bases and the J gene lost 5 bases, with 4 bases spanning the gap. Looked up from germline, CDR1 is GTSNPN and CDR2 is SVGIG (reference sequence). The CDR3 extends over 11 amino acids. Points from the study as a whole: The number of expanded tumor alpha and beta chains correlated with mutation number.

TCRdb passed the 5' RACE reads through MiXCR, listing each CDR3 protein once. This table has about 100,000 distinct CDR3 sequences, roughly 4.5% appearing once. The sequence derives from a male donor with early-stage non-small cell lung cancer. The V call is TRBV30, the J call TRBJ2-5; D not resolved. Sample: lung tumor tissue, taken at surgery. The CDR3 DNA reads as TGTGCCTGGAGTGTACGGGAGACCCAGTACTTC. It encodes CAWSVRETQYF. The complete variable domain, with remaining parts taken from reference TRBV30 and TRBJ2-5, reads SQTIHQWPATLVQPVGSPLSLECTVEGTSNPNLYWYRQAAGRGLQLLFYSVGIGQISSEVPQNLSASRPQDRQFILSSKKLLLSDSGFYLCAWSVRETQYFGPGTRLLVL.